This T cell receptor beta chain was retrieved from a study of blood T cell repertoires in COVID-19. On the study more broadly: PBMCs, B-cell-depleted T cells, or T cells were the source of the cDNA or gDNA that made up the material.

V lost 9 bases to trimming and J lost 8 bases, with 23 bases between them. Germline CDR1 MDHEN, CDR2 SYDVKM. The CDR3 contains 15 residues. In this sample, this clone turned up a few times. In the study's own analysis: Nucleated cell counts were estimated from reference gene primer amplification. This table comes from immunoSEQ multiplex PCR, and its TCRdb copy is limited to in-frame clones, with some not included. V and J calls and clone size are as listed in that table; D and trimming were resolved from the DNA. This sample has some 97,000 clones, with 80% to 95% found just once. V gene TRBV28 combines with J gene TRBJ2-1, with a weak D call TRBD2 (6 bases). The sequencing input was peripheral blood. This sequence was found in a man in his 70s with acute or convalescent COVID-19. As DNA, the CDR3 is TGTGCCAGTCTTTCTGGCGGGAAGGGGTTCGATGAGCAGTTCTTC. Its protein is CASLSGGKGFDEQFF.